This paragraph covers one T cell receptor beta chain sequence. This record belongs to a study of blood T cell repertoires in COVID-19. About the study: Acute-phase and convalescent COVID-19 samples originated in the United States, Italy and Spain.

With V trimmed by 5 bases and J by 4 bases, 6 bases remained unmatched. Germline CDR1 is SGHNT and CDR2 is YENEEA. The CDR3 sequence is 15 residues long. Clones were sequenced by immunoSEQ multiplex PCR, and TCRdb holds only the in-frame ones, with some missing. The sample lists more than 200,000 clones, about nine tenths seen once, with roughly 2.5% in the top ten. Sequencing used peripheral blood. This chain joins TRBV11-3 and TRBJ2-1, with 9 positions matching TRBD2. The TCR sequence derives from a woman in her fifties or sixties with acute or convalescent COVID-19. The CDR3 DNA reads TGTGCCAGCAGCACCGGGGGACTAGCATACAATGAGCAGTTCTTC. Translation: CASSTGGLAYNEQFF.